The present T cell receptor beta chain was sequenced within a study of OX40 agonist ivuxolimab in advanced cancers. The study in broad terms: Ivuxolimab was a fully human IgG2 agonistic monoclonal antibody targeting the costimulatory receptor OX40 (CD134). Of the roughly 53 patients in dose escalation, around 19 had hepatocellular carcinoma, about 15 had melanoma, 9 had renal cell carcinoma and 9 had head and neck cancer. The point of sequencing TCRbeta in the periphery was to test whether ivuxolimab changed TCR sequence diversity and drove clonal T-cell expansion. Intravenous ivuxolimab was administered to patients every 2 weeks at six dose levels: 0.01, 0.1, 0.3, 1.5, 3 and 10 mg/kg. Prior anti-PD-1, anti-PD-L1 or anti-CTLA-4 therapy was permitted, and about two fifths of dose-escalation patients had received checkpoint inhibitors. Partial responses occurred in three dose-escalation patients: two with cutaneous melanoma and one with hepatocellular carcinoma. The monotherapy dose-escalation portion (N of about 47 patients) of the phase I ivuxolimab trial is reported in the paper. A male proportion of roughly 80% and a mean age of 60 years, ranging from roughly 20 to 80, were recorded for the dose-escalation cohort.

Study-wide conclusions, independent of this receptor: On average, CD8+ T cells showed more expanded clones than CD4+ T cells after ivuxolimab. Low levels of normalized T-cell clonal expansion were also shown by some nonresponding patients. At doses from 0.1 to 3.0 mg/kg, clonal expansion was seen in both CD4+ and CD8+ blood T cells between baseline and week 6. Which antigens the clonally expanded peripheral T cells were specific for was not determined. In the 0.1-3.0 mg/kg groups, partial responders were among the patients with the lowest normalized peripheral clonal expansion, particularly in CD8+ T cells.

Patients with autoimmune disease history or receiving systemic immunosuppression were excluded from the trial. In every dose cohort, peripheral blood was drawn for TCR sequencing at baseline, cycle 4 day 1, and cycle 7 day 1. Samples came from an open-label, multicenter, first-in-human phase I dose-escalation trial of ivuxolimab. Adults with locally advanced or metastatic melanoma, renal cell carcinoma, hepatocellular carcinoma or head and neck squamous cell carcinoma were enrolled in the trial. Before TCR sequencing, CD4+ T cells and CD8+ T cells were sorted from peripheral blood as separate populations. As concerns this clone: No cognate antigen has been identified for it. There are no base qualities to consult, and no much larger clone falls within one base.

As encoded in the germline V gene, CDR1 is KGHSH while CDR2 is LQKENI. The CDR3 has 19 amino acids, counting the end cysteine and phenylalanine. Only the CDR3 part of the read is kept: 57 bases, read in frame from the first base. Trimming takes 3 bases off V and 5 bases off J; junction bases not matched to a gene: 10. Genomic DNA was extracted from sorted cells for sequencing of the TCRbeta CDR3 region. TCRbeta CDR3 regions were sequenced using the immunoSEQ Assay. TCRdb took this table from immuneACCESS and kept in-frame rearrangements with V and J called. Such tables lack part of the clones; where checked against another copy, unresolved V genes explain under half of the gap, and the rest is unexplained. This sample lists more than 75,000 clones; 75% to 90% were detected once. The top ten constitute around 0.8% of the sample.

The source was CD4+ or CD8+ T cells sorted from blood, collected in a trial of the OX40 agonist ivuxolimab. The chain is made from TRBV18 and TRBJ2-1, with TRBD2 identical over 16 junction bases. The receptor comes from an adult with an advanced solid tumor such as melanoma, head and neck, liver or kidney cancer. The sequence in DNA is TGTGCCAGCTCACCCCGAGGGACTAGCGGGAGGGCCAACGACAATGAGCAGTTCTTC. This sequence encodes CASSPRGTSGRANDNEQFF. Reference TRBV18 and TRBJ2-1 genes cover what lies past the CDR3, so the full variable domain is NAGVMQNPRHLVRRRGQEARLRCSPMKGHSHVYWYRQLPEEGLKFMVYLQKENIIDESGMPKERFSAEFPKEGPSILRIQQVVRGDSAAYFCASSPRGTSGRANDNEQFFGPGTRLTVL.